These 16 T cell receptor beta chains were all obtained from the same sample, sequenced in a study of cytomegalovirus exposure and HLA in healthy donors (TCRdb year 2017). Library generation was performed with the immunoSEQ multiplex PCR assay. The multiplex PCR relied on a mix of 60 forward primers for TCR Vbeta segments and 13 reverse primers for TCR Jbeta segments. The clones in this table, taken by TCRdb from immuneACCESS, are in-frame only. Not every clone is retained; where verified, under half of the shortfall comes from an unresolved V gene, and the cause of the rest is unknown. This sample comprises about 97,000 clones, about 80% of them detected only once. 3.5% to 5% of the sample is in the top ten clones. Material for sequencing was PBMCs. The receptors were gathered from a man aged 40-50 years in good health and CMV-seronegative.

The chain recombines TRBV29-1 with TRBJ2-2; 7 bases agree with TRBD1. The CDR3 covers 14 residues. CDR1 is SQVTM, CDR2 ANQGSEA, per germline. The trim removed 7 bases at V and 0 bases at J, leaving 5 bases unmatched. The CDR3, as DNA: TGCAGCGAACGGGACAGTTCGAACACCGGGGAGCTGTTTTTT. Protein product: CSERDSSNTGELFF.

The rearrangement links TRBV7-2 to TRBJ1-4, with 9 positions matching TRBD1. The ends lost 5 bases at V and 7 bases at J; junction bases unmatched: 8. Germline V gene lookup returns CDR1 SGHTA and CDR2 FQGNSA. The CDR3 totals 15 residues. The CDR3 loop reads CASSAGTGSVEKLFF. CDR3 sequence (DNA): TGTGCCAGCAGCGCCGGGACAGGGAGCGTTGAAAAACTGTTTTTT.

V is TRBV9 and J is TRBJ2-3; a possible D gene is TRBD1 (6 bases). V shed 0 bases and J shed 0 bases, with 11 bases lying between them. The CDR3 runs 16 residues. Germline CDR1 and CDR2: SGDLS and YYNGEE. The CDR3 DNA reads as TGTGCCAGCAGCGTAGTAGGGGGACGAAGCACAGATACGCAGTATTTT. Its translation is CASSVVGGRSTDTQYF. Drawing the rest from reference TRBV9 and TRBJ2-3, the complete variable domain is DSGVTQTPKHLITATGQRVTLRCSPRSGDLSVYWYQQSLDQGLQFLIQYYNGEERAKGNILERFSAQQFPDLHSELNLSSLELGDSALYFCASSVVGGRSTDTQYFGPGTRLTVL.

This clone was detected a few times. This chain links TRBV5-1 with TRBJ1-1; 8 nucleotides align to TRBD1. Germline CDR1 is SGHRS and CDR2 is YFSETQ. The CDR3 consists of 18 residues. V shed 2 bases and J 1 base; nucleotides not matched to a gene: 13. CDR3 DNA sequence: TGCGCCAGCAGCTTACAACAGGGGGTGAATATCTCGAACACTGAAGCTTTCTTT. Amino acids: CASSLQQGVNISNTEAFF.

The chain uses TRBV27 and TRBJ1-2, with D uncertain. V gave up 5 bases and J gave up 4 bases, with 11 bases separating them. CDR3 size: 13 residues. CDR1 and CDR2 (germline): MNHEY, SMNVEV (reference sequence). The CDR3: CASSVTDSYGYTF. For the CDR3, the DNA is TGTGCCAGCAGTGTGACTGATTCCTATGGCTACACCTTC.

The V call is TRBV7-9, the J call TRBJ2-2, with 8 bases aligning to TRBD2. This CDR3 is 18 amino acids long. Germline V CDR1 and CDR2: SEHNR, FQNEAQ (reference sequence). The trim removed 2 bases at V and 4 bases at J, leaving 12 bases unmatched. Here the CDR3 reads CASSLRRGDTSTTGELFF. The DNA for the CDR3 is TGTGCCAGCAGCTTACGGCGGGGGGACACCTCGACCACCGGGGAGCTGTTTTTT.

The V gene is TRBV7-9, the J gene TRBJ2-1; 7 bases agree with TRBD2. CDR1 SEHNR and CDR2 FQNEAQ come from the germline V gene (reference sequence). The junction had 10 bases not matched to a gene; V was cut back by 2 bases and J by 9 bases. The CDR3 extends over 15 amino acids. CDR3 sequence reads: CASSLTETPGGEQFF. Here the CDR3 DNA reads TGTGCCAGCAGCTTAACCGAAACACCGGGGGGTGAGCAGTTCTTC.

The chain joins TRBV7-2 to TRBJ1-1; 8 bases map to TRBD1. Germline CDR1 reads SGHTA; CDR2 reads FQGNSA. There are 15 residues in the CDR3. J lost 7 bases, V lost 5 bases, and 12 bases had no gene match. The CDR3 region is CASSRSGTGSFEAFF. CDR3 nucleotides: TGTGCCAGCAGCAGGAGCGGGACAGGTTCCTTTGAAGCTTTCTTT.

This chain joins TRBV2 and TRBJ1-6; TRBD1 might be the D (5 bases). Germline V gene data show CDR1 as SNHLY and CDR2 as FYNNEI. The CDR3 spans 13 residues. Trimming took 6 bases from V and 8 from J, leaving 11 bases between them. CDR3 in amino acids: CASRGAGYSPLHF. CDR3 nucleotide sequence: TGTGCCAGCAGAGGGGCAGGGTATTCACCCCTCCACTTT.

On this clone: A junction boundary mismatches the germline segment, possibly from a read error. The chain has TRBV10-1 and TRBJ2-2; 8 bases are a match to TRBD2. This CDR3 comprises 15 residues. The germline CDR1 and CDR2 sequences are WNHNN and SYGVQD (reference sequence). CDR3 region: CTSRPRRGAPGELFF. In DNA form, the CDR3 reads TGCACCAGCCGGCCTCGGCGGGGGGCCCCCGGGGAGCTGTTTTTT.

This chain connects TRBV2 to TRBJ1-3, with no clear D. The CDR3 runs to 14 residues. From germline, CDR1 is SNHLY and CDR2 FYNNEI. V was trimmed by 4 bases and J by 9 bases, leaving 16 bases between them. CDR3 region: CASSGRKISPTIYF. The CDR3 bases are TGTGCCAGCAGTGGGCGGAAAATTTCCCCCACCATATATTTT. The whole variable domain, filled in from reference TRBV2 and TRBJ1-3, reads EPEVTQTPSHQVTQMGQEVILRCVPISNHLYFYWYRQILGQKVEFLVSFYNNEISEKSEIFDDQFSVERPDGSNFTLKIRSTKLEDSAMYFCASSGRKISPTIYFGEGSWLTVV.

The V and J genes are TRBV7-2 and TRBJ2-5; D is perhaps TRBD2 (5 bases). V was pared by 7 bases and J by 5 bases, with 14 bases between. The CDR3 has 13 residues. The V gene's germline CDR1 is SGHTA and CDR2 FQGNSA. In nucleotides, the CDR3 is TGTGCCAGCACCCCCCGTAGGAGGGAGACCCAGTACTTC. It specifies CASTPRRRETQYF.

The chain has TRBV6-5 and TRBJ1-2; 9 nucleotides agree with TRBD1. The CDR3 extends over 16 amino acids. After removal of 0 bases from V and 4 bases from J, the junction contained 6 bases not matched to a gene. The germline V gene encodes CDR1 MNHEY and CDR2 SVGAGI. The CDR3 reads CASSYSGGQGSYGYTF. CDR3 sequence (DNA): TGTGCCAGCAGTTACTCGGGGGGACAGGGCTCCTATGGCTACACCTTC.

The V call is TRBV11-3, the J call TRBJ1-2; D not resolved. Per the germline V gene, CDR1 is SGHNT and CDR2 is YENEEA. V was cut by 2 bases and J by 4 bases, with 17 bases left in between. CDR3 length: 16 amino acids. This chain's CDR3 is CASSLTSQARFYGYTF. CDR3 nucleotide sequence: TGTGCCAGCAGCTTAACGTCCCAGGCCCGCTTCTATGGCTACACCTTC. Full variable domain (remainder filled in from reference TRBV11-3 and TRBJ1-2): EAGVVQSPRYKIIEKKQPVAFWCNPISGHNTLYWYLQNLGQGPELLIRYENEEAVDDSQLPKDRFSAERLKGVDSTLKIQPAELGDSAVYLCASSLTSQARFYGYTFGSGTRLTVV.

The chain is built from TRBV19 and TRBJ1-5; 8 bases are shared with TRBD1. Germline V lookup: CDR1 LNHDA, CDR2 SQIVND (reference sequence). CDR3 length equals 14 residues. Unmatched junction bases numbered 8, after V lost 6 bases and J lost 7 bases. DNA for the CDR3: TGTGCCAGTAGGACCGCAGGGGGCGACCAGCCCCAGCATTTT. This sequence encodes CASRTAGGDQPQHF. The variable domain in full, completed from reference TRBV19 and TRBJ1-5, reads DGGITQSPKYLFRKEGQNVTLSCEQNLNHDAMYWYRQDPGQGLRLIYYSQIVNDFQKGDIAEGYSVSREKKESFPLTVTSAQKNPTAFYLCASRTAGGDQPQHFGDGTRLSIL.

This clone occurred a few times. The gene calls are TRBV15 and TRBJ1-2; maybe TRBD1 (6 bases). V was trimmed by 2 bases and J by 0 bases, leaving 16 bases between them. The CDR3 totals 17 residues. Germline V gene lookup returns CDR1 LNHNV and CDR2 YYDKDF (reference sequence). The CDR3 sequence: CATSRLTGTRANYGYTF. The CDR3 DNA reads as TGTGCCACCAGCAGACTTACCGGGACAAGAGCTAACTATGGCTACACCTTC.